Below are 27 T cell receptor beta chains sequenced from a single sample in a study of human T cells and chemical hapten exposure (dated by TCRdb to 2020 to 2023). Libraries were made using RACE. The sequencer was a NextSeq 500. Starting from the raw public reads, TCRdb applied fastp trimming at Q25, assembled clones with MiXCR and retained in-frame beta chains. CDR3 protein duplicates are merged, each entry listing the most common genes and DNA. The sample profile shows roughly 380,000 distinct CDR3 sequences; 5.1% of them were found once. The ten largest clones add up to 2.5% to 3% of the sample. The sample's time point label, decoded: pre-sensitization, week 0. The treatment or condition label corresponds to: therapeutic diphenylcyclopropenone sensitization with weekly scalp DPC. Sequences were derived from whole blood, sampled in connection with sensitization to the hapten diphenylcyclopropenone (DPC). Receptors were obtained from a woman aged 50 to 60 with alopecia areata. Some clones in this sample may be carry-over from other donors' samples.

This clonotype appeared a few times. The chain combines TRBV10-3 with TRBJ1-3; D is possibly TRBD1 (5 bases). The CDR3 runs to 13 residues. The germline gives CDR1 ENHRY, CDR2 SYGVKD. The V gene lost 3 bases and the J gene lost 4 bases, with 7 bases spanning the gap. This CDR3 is CAISDRAGNTIYF. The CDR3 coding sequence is TGTGCCATCAGTGACAGGGCCGGAAACACCATATATTTT.

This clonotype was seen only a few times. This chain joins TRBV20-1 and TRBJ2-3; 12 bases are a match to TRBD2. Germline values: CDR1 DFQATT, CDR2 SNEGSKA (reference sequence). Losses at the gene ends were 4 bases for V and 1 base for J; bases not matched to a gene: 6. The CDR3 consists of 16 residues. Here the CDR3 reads CSAKGLAGPGTDTQYF. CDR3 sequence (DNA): TGCAGTGCTAAAGGACTAGCGGGGCCTGGCACAGATACGCAGTATTTT.

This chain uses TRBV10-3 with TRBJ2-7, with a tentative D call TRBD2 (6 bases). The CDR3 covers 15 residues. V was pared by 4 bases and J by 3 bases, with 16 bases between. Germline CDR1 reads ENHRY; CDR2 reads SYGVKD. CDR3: CAISGGLRGNYEQYF. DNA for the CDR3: TGTGCCATCAGTGGGGGACTGCGGGGAAACTACGAGCAGTACTTC.

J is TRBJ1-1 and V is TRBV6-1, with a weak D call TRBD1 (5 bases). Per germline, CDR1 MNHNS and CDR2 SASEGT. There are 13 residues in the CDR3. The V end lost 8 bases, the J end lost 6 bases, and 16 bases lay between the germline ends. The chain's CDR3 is CASLAIKGSEAFF. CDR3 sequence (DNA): TGTGCCAGCCTTGCGATAAAGGGGTCTGAAGCTTTCTTT.

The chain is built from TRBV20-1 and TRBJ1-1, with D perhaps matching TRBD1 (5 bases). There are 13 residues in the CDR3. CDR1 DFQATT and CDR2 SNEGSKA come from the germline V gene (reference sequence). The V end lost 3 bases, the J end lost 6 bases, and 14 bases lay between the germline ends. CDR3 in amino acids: CSASMTVSSEAFF. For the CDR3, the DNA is TGCAGTGCTAGCATGACAGTTAGCTCTGAAGCTTTCTTT.

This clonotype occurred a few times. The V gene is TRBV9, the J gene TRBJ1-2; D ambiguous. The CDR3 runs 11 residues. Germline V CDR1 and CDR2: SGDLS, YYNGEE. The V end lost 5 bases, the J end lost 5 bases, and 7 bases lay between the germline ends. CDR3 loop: CASSTEYGYTF. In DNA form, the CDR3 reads TGTGCCAGCAGTACTGAATATGGCTACACCTTC.

The DNA for the CDR3 is TGCGCCAGCAGCTTGGACCACAATCAGCCCCAGCATTTT. It yields the protein CASSLDHNQPQHF. The rearrangement joins TRBV5-1 to TRBJ1-5; D is uncertain. This CDR3 contains 13 residues. V lost 0 bases and J lost 3, with 4 bases in between. Germline V gene data show CDR1 as SGHRS and CDR2 as YFSETQ.

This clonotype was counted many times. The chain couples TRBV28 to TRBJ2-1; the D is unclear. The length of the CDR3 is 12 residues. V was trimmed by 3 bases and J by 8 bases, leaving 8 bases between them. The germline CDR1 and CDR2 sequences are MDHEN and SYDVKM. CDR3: CASSLLRDEQFF. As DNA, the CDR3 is TGTGCCAGCAGTTTGTTACGGGATGAGCAGTTCTTC. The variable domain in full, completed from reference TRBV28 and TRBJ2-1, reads DVKVTQSSRYLVKRTGEKVFLECVQDMDHENMFWYRQDPGLGLRLIYFSYDVKMKEKGDIPEGYSVSREKKERFSLILESASTNQTSMYLCASSLLRDEQFFGPGTRLTVL.

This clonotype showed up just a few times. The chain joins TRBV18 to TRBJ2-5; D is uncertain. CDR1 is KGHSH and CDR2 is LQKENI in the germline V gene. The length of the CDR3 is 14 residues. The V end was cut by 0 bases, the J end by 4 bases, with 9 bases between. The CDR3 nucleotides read TGTGCCAGCTCACCACCCCCCAGACGAGAGACCCAGTACTTC. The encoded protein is CASSPPPRRETQYF.

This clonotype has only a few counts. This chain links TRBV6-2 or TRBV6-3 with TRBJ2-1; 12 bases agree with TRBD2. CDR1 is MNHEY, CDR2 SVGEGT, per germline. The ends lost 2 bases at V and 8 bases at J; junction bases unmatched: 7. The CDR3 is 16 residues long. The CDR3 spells CASSYASGRASDEQFF. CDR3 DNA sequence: TGTGCCAGCAGTTACGCTAGCGGGAGGGCTAGCGATGAGCAGTTCTTC.

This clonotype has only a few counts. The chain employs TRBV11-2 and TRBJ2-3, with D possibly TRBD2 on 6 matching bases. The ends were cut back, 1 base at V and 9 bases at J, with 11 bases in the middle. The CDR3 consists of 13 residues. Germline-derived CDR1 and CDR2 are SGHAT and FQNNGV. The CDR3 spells CASSLGVRGTQYF. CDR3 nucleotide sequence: TGTGCCAGCAGCTTAGGAGTACGGGGGACGCAGTATTTT.

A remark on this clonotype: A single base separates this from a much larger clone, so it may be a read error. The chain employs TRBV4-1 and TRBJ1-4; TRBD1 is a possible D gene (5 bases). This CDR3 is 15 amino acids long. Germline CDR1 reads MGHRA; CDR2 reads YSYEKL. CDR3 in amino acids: CASSQETGANGKLFF. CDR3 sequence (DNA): TGCGCCAGCAGCCAAGAGACCGGGGCTAATGGAAAACTGTTTTTT.

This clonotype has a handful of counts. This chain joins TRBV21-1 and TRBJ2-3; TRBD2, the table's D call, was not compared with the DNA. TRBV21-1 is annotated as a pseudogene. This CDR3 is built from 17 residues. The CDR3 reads CASSKRTSGRTTDTQYF. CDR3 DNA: TGTGCCAGCAGCAAAAGGACTAGCGGGAGGACGACAGATACGCAGTATTTT.

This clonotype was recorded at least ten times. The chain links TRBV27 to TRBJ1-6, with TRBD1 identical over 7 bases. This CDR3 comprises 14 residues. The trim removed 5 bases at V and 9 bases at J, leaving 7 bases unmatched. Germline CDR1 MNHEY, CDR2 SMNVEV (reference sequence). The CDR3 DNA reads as TGTGCCAGCAGTGACAGGGTGGGGGGTTCACCCCTCCACTTT. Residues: CASSDRVGGSPLHF.

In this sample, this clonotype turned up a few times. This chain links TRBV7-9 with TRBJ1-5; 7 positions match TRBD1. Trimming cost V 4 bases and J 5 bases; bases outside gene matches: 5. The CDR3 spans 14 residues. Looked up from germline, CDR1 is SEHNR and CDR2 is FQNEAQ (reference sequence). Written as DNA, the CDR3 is TGTGCCAGCAGCTCCACTGGACAGGATCAGCCCCAGCATTTT. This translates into CASSSTGQDQPQHF.

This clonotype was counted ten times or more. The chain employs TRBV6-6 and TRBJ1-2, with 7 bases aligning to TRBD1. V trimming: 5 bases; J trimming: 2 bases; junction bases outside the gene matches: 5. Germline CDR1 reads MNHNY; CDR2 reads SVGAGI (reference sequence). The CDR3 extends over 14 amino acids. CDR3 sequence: CASSRGQRNYGYTF. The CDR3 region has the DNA TGTGCCAGCAGTAGGGGACAGCGGAACTATGGCTACACCTTC.

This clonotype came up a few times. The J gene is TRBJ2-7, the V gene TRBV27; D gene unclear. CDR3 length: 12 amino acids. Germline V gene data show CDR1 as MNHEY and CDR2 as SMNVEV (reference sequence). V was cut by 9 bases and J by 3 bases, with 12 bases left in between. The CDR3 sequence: CASGQDSYEQYF. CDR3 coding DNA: TGTGCCAGTGGCCAGGATAGCTACGAGCAGTACTTC.

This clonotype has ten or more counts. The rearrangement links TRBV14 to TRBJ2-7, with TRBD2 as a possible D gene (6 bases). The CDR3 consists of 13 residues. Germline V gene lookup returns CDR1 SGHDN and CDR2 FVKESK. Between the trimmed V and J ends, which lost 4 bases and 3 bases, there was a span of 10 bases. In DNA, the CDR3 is TGTGCCAGCAGCCGACGGGGGTACTACGAGCAGTACTTC. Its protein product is CASSRRGYYEQYF.

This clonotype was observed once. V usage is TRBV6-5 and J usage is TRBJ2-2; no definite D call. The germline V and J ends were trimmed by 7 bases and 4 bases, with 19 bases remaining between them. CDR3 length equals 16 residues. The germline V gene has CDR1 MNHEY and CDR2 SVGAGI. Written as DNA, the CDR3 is TGTGCCAGCACTCCACTGGCGAGGCAACCCACCGGGGAGCTGTTTTTT. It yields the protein CASTPLARQPTGELFF.

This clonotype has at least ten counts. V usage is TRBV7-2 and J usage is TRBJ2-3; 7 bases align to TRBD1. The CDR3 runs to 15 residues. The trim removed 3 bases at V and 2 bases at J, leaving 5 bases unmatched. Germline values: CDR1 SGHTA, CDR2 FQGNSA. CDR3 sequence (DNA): TGTGCCAGCAGCTTTAGAGGGGGCCTCACAGATACGCAGTATTTT. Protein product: CASSFRGGLTDTQYF. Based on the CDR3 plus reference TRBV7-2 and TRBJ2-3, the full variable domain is GAGVSQSPSNKVTEKGKDVELRCDPISGHTALYWYRQSLGQGLEFLIYFQGNSAPDKSGLPSDRFSAERTGGSVSTLTIQRTQQEDSAVYLCASSFRGGLTDTQYFGPGTRLTVL.

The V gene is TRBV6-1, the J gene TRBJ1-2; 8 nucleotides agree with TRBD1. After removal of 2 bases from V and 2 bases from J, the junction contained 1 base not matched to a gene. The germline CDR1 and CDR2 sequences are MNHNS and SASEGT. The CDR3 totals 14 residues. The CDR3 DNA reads TGTGCCAGCAGTGAAAGGACAGGGAACTATGGCTACACCTTC. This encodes CASSERTGNYGYTF.

The CDR3 region has the DNA TGTGCCAGCACCCACTCAGCGGGAGGGCCCTACGAGCAGTACTTC. Residues: CASTHSAGGPYEQYF. The chain recombines TRBV28 with TRBJ2-7, with TRBD2 matching over 10 bases. CDR1 MDHEN and CDR2 SYDVKM come from the germline V gene. This CDR3 is built from 15 residues. V trimming: 7 bases; J trimming: 2 bases; junction bases outside the gene matches: 8.

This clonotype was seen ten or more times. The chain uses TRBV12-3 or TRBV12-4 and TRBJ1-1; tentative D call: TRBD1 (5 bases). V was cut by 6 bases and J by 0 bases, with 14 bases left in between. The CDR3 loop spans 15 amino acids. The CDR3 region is CASRAGGSVNTEAFF. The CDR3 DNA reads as TGTGCCAGCAGGGCGGGGGGATCAGTGAACACTGAAGCTTTCTTT.

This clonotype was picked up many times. This CDR3 is CASSYSKSTGVPEAFF. The DNA of the CDR3 is TGTGCCAGCAGTTACTCAAAGAGTACAGGGGTGCCTGAAGCTTTCTTT. The rearrangement uses TRBV6-6 and TRBJ1-1; 7 bases fit TRBD1. Germline V gene sequence: CDR1 MNHNY, CDR2 SVGAGI (reference sequence). After removal of 0 bases from V and 6 bases from J, the junction contained 10 bases not matched to a gene. The length of the CDR3 is 16 residues.

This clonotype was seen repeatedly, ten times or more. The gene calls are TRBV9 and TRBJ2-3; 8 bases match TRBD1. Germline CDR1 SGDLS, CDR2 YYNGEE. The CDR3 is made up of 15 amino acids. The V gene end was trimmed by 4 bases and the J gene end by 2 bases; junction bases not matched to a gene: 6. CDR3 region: CASSQTGAYTDTQYF. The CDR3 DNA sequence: TGTGCCAGCAGCCAGACAGGGGCTTACACAGATACGCAGTATTTT.

CDR3 DNA sequence: TGTGCCAGCAGCCCTTGGGGGGCGCAGGATGGCTACACCTTC. Its protein is CASSPWGAQDGYTF. The rearrangement links TRBV7-2 to TRBJ1-2, with D possibly matching TRBD1 (6 bases). The CDR3 extends over 14 amino acids. V was cut by 5 bases and J by 6 bases, with 16 bases left in between. Germline V gives CDR1 SGHTA, CDR2 FQGNSA. The variable domain in full, completed from reference TRBV7-2 and TRBJ1-2, reads GAGVSQSPSNKVTEKGKDVELRCDPISGHTALYWYRQSLGQGLEFLIYFQGNSAPDKSGLPSDRFSAERTGGSVSTLTIQRTQQEDSAVYLCASSPWGAQDGYTFGSGTRLTVV.

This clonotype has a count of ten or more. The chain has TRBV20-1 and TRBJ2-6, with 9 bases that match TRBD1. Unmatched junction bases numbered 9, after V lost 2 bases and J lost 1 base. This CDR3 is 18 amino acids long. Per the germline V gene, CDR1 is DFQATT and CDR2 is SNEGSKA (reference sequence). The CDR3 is CSARMIGGTGSGANVLTF. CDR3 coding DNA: TGCAGTGCTAGAATGATCGGTGGGACAGGGTCTGGGGCCAACGTCCTGACTTTC.